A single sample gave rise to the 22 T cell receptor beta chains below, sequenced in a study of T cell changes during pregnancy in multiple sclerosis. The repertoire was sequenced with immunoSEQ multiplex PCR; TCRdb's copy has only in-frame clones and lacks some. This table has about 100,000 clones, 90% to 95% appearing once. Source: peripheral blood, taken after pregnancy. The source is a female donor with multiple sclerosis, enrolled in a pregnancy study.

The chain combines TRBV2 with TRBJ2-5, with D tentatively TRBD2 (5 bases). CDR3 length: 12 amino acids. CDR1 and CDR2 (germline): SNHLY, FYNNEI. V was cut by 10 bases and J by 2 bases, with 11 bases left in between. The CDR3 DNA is TGTGCCACCCGACGGGAACAAGAGACCCAGTACTTC. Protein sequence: CATRREQETQYF.

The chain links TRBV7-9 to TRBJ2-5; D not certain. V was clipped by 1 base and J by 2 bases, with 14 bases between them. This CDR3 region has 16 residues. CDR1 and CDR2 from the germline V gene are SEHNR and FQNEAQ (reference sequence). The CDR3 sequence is CASSLETWLKQETQYF. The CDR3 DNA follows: TGTGCCAGCAGCTTAGAGACATGGCTAAAACAAGAGACCCAGTACTTC.

CDR3 protein: CATSTRGTNEKLFF. The CDR3 DNA is TGTGCCACCAGCACCAGGGGAACTAATGAAAAACTGTTTTTT. The rearrangement joins TRBV15 to TRBJ1-4; D is perhaps TRBD1 (6 bases). Trimming shortened V by 4 bases and J by 1 base, and 7 bases separated the two germline ends. This CDR3 has 14 amino acids. The germline CDR1 and CDR2 sequences are LNHNV and YYDKDF (reference sequence).

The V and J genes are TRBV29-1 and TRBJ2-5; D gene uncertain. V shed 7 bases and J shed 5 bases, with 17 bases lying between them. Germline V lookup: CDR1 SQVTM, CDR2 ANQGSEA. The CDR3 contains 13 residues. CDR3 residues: CSARAPPRETQYF. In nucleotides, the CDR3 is TGCAGCGCCCGAGCACCACCGCGGGAGACCCAGTACTTC.

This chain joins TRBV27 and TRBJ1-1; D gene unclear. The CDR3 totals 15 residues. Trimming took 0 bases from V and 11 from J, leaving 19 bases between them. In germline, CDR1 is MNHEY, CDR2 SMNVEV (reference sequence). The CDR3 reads CASSLSLARGFEAFF. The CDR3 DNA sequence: TGTGCCAGCAGTTTATCTCTCGCCAGAGGATTCGAGGCTTTCTTT.

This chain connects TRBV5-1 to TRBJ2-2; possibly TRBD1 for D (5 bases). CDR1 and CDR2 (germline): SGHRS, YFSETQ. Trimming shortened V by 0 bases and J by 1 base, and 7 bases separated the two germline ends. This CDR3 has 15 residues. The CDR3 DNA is TGCGCCAGCAGCTTGGGAGACAGGAACACCGGGGAGCTGTTTTTT. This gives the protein CASSLGDRNTGELFF. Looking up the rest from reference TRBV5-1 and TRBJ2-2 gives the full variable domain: KAGVTQTPRYLIKTRGQQVTLSCSPISGHRSVSWYQQTPGQGLQFLFEYFSETQRNKGNFPGRFSGRQFSNSRSEMNVSTLELGDSALYLCASSLGDRNTGELFFGEGSRLTVL.

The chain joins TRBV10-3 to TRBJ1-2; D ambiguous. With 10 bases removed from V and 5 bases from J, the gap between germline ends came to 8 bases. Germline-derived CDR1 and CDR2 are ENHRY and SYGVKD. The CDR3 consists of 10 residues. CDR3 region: CATFIYGYTF. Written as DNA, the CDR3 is TGTGCCACTTTTATTTATGGCTACACCTTC.

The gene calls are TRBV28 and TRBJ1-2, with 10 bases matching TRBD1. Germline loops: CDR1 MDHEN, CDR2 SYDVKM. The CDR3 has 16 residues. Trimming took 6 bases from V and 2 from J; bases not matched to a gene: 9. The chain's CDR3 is CASSVETGGANYGYTF. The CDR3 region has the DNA TGTGCCAGCAGCGTAGAGACAGGGGGCGCGAACTATGGCTACACCTTC.

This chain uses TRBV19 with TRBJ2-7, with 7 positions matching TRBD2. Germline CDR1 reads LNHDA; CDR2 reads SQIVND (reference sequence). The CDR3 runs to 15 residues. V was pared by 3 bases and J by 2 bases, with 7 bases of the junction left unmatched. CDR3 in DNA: TGTGCCAGTAGTATTTCGCTAGCGGCCACCTACGAGCAGTACTTC. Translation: CASSISLAATYEQYF.

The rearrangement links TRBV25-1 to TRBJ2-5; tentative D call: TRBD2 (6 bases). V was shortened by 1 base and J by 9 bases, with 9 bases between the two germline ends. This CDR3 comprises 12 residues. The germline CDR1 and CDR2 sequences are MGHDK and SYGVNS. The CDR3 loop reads CASSEWGVPQYF. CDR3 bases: TGTGCCAGCAGTGAATGGGGGGTACCCCAGTACTTC. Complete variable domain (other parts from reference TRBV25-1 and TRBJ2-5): EADIYQTPRYLVIGTGKKITLECSQTMGHDKMYWYQQDPGMELHLIHYSYGVNSTEKGDLSSESTVSRIRTEHFPLTLESARPSHTSQYLCASSEWGVPQYFGPGTRLLVL.

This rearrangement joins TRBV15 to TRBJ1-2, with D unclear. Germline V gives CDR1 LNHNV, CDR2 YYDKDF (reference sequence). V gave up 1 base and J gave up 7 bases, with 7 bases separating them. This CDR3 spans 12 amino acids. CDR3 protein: CATSRVGGGYTF. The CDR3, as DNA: TGTGCCACCAGCAGAGTCGGCGGTGGCTACACCTTC. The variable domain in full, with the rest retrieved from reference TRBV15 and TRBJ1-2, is DAMVIQNPRYQVTQFGKPVTLSCSQTLNHNVMYWYQQKSSQAPKLLFHYYDKDFNNEADTPDNFQSRRPNTSFCFLDIRSPGLGDTAMYLCATSRVGGGYTFGSGTRLTVV.

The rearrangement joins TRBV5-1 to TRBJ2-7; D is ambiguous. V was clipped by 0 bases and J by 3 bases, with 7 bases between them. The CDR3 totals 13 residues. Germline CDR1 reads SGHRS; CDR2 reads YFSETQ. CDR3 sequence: CASSLETGYEQYF. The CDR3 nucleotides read TGCGCCAGCAGCTTGGAAACGGGCTACGAGCAGTACTTC.

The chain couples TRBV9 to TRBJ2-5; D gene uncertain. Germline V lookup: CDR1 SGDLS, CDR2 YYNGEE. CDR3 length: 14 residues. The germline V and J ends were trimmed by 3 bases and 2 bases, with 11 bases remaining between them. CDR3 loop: CASSGRLDQETQYF. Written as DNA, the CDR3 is TGTGCCAGCAGCGGACGACTTGATCAAGAGACCCAGTACTTC.

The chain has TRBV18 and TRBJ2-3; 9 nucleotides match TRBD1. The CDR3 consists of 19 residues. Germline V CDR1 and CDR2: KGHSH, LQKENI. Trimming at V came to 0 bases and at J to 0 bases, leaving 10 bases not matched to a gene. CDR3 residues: CASSPPTGGGSGSTDTQYF. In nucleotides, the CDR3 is TGTGCCAGCTCACCACCGACAGGGGGAGGTAGCGGGAGCACAGATACGCAGTATTTT.

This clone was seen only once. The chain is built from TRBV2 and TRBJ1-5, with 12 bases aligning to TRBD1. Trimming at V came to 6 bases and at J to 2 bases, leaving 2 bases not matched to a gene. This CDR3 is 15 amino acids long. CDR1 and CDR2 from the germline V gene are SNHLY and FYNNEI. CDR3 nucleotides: TGTGCCAGCAGGGGGACAGGGGGCGGCAATCAGCCCCAGCATTTT. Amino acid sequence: CASRGTGGGNQPQHF.

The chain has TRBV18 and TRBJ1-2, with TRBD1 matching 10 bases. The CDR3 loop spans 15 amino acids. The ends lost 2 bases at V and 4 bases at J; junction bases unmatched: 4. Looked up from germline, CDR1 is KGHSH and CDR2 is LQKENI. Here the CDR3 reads CASSPGQGEAYGYTF. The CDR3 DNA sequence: TGTGCCAGCTCACCAGGACAGGGGGAGGCCTATGGCTACACCTTC.

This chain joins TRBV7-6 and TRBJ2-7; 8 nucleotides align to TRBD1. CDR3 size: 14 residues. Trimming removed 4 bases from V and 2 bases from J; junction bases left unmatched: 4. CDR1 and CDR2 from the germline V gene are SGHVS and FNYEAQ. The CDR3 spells CASSSDRVAYEQYF. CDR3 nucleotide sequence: TGTGCCAGCAGCTCGGACAGGGTGGCCTACGAGCAGTACTTC.

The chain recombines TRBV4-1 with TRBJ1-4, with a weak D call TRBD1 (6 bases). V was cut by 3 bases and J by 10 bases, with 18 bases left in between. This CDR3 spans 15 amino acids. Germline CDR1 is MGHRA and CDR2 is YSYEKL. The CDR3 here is CASSHLRGGLGKLFF. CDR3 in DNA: TGCGCCAGCAGCCACTTACGCGGGGGCCTGGGAAAACTGTTTTTT.

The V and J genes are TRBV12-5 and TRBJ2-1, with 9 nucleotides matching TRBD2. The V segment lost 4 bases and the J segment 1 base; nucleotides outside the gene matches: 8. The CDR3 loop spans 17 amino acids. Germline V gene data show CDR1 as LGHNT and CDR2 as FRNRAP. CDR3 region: CASGSPTSGISYNEQFF. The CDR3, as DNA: TGTGCTAGTGGTTCCCCGACTAGCGGAATTTCCTACAATGAGCAGTTCTTC.

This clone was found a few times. CDR3 bases: TGCGCCAGCAGCTTGGGCATGACGGGACTGGAGCAGTACTTC. Protein sequence: CASSLGMTGLEQYF. The chain is built from TRBV5-1 and TRBJ2-7, with D maybe TRBD2 (6 bases). Trimming removed 0 bases at V and 7 bases at J, with 14 bases between. In germline, CDR1 is SGHRS, CDR2 YFSETQ. The CDR3 is 14 amino acids.

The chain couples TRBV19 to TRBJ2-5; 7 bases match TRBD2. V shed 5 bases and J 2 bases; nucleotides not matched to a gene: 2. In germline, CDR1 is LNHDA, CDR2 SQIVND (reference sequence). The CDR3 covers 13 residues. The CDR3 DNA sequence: TGTGCCAGTAGTGCGGGGGAGCAAGAGACCCAGTACTTC. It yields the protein CASSAGEQETQYF.

The chain's CDR3 is CASSHPGLAGAYEQYF. The CDR3 DNA reads as TGTGCCAGCAGCCACCCAGGACTAGCGGGGGCCTACGAGCAGTACTTC. V gene TRBV7-2 combines with J gene TRBJ2-7, with TRBD2 matching 13 bases. The CDR3 has 16 residues. After removal of 5 bases from V and 2 bases from J, the junction contained 6 bases not matched to a gene. Germline lookup yields CDR1 SGHTA and CDR2 FQGNSA. Drawing the rest from reference TRBV7-2 and TRBJ2-7, the complete variable domain is GAGVSQSPSNKVTEKGKDVELRCDPISGHTALYWYRQSLGQGLEFLIYFQGNSAPDKSGLPSDRFSAERTGGSVSTLTIQRTQQEDSAVYLCASSHPGLAGAYEQYFGPGTRLTVT.